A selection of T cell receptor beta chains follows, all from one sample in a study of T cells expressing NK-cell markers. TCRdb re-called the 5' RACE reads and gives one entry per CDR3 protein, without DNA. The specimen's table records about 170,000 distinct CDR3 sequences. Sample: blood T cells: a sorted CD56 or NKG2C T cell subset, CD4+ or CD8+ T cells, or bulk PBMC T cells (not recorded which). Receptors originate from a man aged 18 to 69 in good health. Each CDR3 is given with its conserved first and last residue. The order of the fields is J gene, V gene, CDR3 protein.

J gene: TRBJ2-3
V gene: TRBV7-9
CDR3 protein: CASSMRLAGTDTQYF

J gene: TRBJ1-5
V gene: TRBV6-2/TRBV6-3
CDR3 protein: CASWTGGQPQHF

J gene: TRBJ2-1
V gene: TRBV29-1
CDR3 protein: CSVEGSAYNEQFF

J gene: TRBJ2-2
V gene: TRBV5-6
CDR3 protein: CASSSFGGLDTGELFF

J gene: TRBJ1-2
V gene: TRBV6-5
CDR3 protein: CASWGSGGYTF

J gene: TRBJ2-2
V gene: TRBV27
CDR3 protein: CASSLYQGGTGELFF

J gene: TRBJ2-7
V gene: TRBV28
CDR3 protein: CASSLHREGALEQYF

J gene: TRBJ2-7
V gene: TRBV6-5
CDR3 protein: CASSYREWGGYEQYF

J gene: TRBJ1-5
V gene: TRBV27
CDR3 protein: CASSRGPGTGEQPQHF

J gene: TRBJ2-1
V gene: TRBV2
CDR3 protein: CASSGDSTGLSSYNEQFF

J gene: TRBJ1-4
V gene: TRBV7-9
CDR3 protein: CASSLLAGRDNEKLFF

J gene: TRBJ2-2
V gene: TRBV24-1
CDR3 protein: CATSDPFWGLNTGELFF

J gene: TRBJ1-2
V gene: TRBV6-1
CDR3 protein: CASTTDGYYGYTF

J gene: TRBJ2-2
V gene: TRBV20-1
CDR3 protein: CSATSGGATGELFF

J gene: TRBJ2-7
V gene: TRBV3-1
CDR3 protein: CASSQEAGDSYEQYF